This TCR beta chain was obtained from a study of blood T cell repertoires in COVID-19. Profiling relied on immunoSEQ multiplex PCR, and the TCRdb table lists in-frame clones only, not all of them. The profile covers 150,000 to 200,000 clones, with around 86% appearing a single time and roughly 9.1% taken by the ten largest. After removal of 0 bases from V and 4 bases from J, the junction contained 9 bases not matched to a gene. The CDR3 runs to 17 residues. Germline CDR1 is LGHNA and CDR2 is YSLEER. This clone showed up many times. Specimen: peripheral blood. The source of this sequence is a man in his fifties with active or convalescent COVID-19. The chain carries TRBV4-3 and TRBJ2-3; 8 bases fit TRBD2. CDR3 nucleotides: TGCGCCAGCAGCCAAGACCGTAGCGGGGCGGGGGCAGATACGCAGTATTTT. It translates to CASSQDRSGAGADTQYF.